Below, 2 T cell receptor delta chains from the same sample are listed, as sequenced in a study of gamma-delta T cells after stem cell transplantation. TCRdb called clones anew from the RT-PCR reads with CATT. The specimen's table records fewer than ten delta-chain clones. Sample: gamma-delta T cells. The source of these receptors is a human donor. It is not recorded whose cells these are; they may come from a transplant donor. This table probably holds off-target reads from a library built for another chain.

This chain links TRDV2 with TRDJ1, with TRDD3 matching over 7 bases. The CDR3 spans 17 residues. CDR1 GEAIGNYY and CDR2 EKD come from the germline V gene. J was trimmed by 0 bases and V by 3 bases; bases with no gene match: 12. The CDR3 nucleotides read TGTGCCTGTGACCCCGCCGAGGGGGATTCGTACACCGATAAACTCATCTTT. It yields the protein CACDPAEGDSYTDKLIF.

This clone showed up just once. The CDR3 sequence is CALGPRFPLTQYWGIRSTDKLIF. The CDR3, as DNA: TGTGCTCTTGGACCCCGATTCCCCCTAACTCAATACTGGGGGATACGCTCCACCGATAAACTCATCTTT. The rearrangement joins TRDV1 to TRDJ1, with 13 bases aligning to TRDD3. CDR1 and CDR2 from the germline V gene are TSWWSYY and QGS. The CDR3 runs 23 residues. J was trimmed by 1 base and V by 6 bases; bases with no gene match: 26.